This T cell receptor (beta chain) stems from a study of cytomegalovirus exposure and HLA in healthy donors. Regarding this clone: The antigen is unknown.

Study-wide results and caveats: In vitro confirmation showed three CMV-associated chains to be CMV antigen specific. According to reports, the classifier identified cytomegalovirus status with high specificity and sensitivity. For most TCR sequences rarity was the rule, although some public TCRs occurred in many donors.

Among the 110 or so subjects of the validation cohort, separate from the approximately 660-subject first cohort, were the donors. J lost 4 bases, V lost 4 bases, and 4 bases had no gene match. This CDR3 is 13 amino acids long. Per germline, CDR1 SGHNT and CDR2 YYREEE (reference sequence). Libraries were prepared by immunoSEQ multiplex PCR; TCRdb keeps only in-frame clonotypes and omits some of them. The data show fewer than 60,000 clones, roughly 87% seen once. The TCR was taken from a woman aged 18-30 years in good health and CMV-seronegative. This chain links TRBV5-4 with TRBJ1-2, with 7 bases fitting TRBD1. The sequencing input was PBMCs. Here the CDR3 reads CASSVDRVYGYTF. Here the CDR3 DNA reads TGTGCCAGCAGCGTTGACAGGGTCTATGGCTACACCTTC.